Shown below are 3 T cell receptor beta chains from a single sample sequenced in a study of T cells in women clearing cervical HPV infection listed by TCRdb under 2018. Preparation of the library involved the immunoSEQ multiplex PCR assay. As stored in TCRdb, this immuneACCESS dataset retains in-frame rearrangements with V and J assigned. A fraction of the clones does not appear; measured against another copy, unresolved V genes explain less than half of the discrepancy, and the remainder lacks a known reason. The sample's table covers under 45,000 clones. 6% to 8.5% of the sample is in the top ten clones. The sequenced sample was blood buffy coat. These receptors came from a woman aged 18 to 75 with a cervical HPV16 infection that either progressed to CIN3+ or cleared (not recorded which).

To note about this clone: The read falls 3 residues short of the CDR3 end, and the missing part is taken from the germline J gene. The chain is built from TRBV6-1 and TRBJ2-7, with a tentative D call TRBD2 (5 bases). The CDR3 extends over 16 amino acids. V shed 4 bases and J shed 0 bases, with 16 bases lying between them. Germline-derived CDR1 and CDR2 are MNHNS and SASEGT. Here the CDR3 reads CASSAPGQRNSYEQYF. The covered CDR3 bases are TGTGCCAGCAGTGCCCCCGGGCAGCGGAACTCCTACGAG.

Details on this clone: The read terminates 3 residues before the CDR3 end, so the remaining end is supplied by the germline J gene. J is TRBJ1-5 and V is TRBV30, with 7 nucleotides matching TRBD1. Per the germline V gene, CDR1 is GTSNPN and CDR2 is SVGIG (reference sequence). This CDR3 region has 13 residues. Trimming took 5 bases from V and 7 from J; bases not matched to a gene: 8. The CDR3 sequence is CAWQGETDQPQHF. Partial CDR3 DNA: TGTGCCTGGCAGGGGGAGACGGACCAGCCC.

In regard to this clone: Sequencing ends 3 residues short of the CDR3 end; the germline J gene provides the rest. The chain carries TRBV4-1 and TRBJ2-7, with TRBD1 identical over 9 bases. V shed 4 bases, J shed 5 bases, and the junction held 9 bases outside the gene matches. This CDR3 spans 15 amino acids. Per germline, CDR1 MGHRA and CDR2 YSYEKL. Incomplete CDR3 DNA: TGCGCCAGCAGCCCCGGGACAGGGATCGTCGACGAG. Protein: CASSPGTGIVDE. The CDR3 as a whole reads CASSPGTGIVDEQYF.